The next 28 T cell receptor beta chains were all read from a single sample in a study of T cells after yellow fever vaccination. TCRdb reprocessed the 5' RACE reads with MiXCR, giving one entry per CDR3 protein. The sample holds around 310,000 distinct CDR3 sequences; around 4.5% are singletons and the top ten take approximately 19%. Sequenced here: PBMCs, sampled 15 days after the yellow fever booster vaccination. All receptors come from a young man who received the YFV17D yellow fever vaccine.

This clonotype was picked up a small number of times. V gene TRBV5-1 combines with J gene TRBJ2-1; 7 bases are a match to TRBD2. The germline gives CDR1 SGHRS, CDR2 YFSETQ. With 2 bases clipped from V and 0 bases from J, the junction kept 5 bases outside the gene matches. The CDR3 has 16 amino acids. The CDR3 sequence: CASSFQGLGSYNEQFF. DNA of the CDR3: TGCGCCAGCAGCTTCCAAGGACTAGGCTCCTACAATGAGCAGTTCTTC.

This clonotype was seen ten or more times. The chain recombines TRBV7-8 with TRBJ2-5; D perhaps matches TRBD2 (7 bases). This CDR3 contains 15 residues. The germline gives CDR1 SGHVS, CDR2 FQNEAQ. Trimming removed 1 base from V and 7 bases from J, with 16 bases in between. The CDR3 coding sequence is TGTGCCAGCAGCTTAGGGATGCGGGGGCATGGGACCCAGTACTTC. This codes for CASSLGMRGHGTQYF.

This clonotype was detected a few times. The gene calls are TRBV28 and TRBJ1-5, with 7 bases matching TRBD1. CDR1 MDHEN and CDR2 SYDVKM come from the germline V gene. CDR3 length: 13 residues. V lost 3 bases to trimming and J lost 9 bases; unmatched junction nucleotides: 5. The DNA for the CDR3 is TGTGCCAGCAGTTTCGACAGGGAACGGCCCCAGCATTTT. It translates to CASSFDRERPQHF. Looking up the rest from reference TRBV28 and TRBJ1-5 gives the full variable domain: DVKVTQSSRYLVKRTGEKVFLECVQDMDHENMFWYRQDPGLGLRLIYFSYDVKMKEKGDIPEGYSVSREKKERFSLILESASTNQTSMYLCASSFDRERPQHFGDGTRLSIL.

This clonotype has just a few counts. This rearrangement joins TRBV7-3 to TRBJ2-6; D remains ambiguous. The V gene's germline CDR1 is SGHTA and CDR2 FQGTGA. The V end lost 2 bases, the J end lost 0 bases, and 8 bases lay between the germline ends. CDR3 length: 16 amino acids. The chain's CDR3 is CASSLSPNSGANVLTF. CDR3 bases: TGTGCCAGCAGCTTATCCCCCAACTCTGGGGCCAACGTCCTGACTTTC. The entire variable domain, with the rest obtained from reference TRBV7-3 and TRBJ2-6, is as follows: GAGVSQTPSNKVTEKGKYVELRCDPISGHTALYWYRQSLGQGPEFLIYFQGTGAADDSGLPNDRFFAVRPEGSVSTLKIQRTERGDSAVYLCASSLSPNSGANVLTFGAGSRLTVL.

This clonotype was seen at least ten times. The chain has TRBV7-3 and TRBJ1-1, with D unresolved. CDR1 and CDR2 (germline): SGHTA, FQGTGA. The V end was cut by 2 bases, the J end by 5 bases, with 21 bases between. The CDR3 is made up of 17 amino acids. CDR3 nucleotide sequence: TGTGCCAGCAGCTTAGGGGTGTCAGGTCCTGGAGGGACTGAAGCTTTCTTT. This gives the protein CASSLGVSGPGGTEAFF.

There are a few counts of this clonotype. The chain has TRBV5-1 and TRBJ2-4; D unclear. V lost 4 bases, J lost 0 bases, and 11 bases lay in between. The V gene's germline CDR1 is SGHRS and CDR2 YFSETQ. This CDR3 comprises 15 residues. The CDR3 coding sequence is TGCGCCAGCAGCCCCCAGCCGATAGCCAAAAACATTCAGTACTTC. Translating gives CASSPQPIAKNIQYF. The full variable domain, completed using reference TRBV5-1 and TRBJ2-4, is KAGVTQTPRYLIKTRGQQVTLSCSPISGHRSVSWYQQTPGQGLQFLFEYFSETQRNKGNFPGRFSGRQFSNSRSEMNVSTLELGDSALYLCASSPQPIAKNIQYFGAGTRLSVL.

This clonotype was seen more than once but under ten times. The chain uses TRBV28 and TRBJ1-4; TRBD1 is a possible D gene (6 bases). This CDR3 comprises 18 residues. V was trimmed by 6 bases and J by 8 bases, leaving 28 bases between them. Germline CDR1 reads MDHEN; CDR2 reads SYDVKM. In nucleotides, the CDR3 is TGTGCCAGCAGCCCATTTGGCACAGGGCGGGGACGTGGGGAAAAACTGTTTTTT. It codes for CASSPFGTGRGRGEKLFF.

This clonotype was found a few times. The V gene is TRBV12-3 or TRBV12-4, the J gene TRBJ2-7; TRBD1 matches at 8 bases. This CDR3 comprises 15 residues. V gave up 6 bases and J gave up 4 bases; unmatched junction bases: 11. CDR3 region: CASSLVRQGRYEQYF. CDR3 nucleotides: TGTGCCAGCAGCCTAGTTCGACAGGGGAGGTACGAGCAGTACTTC.

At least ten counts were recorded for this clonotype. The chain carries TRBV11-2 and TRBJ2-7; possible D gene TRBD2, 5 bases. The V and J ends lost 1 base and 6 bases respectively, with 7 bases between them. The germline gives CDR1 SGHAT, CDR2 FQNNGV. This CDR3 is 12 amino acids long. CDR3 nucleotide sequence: TGTGCCAGCAGCTTAGGAGGACTCGAGCAGTACTTC. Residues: CASSLGGLEQYF. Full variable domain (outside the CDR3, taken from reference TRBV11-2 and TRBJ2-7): EAGVAQSPRYKIIEKRQSVAFWCNPISGHATLYWYQQILGQGPKLLIQFQNNGVVDDSQLPKDRFSAERLKGVDSTLKIQPAKLEDSAVYLCASSLGGLEQYFGPGTRLTVT.

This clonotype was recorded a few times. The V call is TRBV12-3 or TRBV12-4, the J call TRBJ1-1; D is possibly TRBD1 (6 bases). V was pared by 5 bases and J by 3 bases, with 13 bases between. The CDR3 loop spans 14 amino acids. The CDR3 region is CASSQDSTYTEAFF. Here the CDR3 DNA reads TGTGCCAGCAGTCAGGACAGCACTTACACTGAAGCTTTCTTT.

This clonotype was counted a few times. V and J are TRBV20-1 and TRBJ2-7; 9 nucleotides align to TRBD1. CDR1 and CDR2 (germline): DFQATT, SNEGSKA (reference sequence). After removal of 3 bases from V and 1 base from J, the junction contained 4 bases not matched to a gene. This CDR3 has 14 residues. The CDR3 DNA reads TGCAGTGCTAGCGAGACAGGGGGTTCCTACGAGCAGTACTTC. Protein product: CSASETGGSYEQYF.

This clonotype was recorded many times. This chain's CDR3 is CASSLAPKLRHEQFF. The CDR3 coding sequence is TGTGCCAGCAGCTTAGCACCCAAGTTACGCCATGAGCAGTTCTTC. The rearrangement uses TRBV7-8 and TRBJ2-1; D is ambiguous. This CDR3 has 15 amino acids. Trimming shortened V by 0 bases and J by 8 bases, and 14 bases separated the two germline ends. Germline V gene data show CDR1 as SGHVS and CDR2 as FQNEAQ.

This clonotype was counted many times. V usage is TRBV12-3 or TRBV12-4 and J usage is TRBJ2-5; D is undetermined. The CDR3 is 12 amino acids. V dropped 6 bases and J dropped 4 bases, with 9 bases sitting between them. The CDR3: CASSDLRETQYF. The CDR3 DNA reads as TGTGCCAGCAGCGACCTGAGAGAGACCCAGTACTTC.

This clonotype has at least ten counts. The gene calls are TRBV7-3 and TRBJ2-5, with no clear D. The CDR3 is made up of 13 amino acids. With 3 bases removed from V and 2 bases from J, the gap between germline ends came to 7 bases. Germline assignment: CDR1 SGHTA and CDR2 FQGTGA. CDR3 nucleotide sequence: TGTGCCAGCAGCTTGGCCAGTCAAGAGACCCAGTACTTC. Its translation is CASSLASQETQYF.

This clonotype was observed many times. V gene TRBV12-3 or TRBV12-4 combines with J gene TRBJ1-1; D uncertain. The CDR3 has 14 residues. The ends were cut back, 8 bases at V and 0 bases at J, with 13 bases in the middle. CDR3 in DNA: TGTGCCAGCGGGCCGACTAAACTGAACACTGAAGCTTTCTTT. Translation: CASGPTKLNTEAFF.

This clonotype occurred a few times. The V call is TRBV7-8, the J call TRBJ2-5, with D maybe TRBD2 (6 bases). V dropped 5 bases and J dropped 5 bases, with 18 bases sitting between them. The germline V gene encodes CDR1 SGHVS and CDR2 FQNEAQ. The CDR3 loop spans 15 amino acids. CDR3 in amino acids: CASSRPGGRRETQYF. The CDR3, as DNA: TGTGCCAGCAGCCGGCCCGGGGGAAGACGGGAGACCCAGTACTTC.

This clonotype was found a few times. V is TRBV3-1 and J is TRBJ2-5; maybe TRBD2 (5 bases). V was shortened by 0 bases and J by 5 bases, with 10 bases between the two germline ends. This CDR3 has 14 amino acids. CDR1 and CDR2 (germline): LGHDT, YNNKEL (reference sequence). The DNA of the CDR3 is TGTGCCAGCAGCCAAGATGGCGGGTGGGAGACCCAGTACTTC. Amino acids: CASSQDGGWETQYF.

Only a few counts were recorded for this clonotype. The CDR3 loop reads CASSVLRGGSGNQPQHF. The CDR3 region has the DNA TGTGCCAGCAGTGTCCTCAGGGGGGGCTCGGGCAATCAGCCCCAGCATTTT. The chain combines TRBV2 with TRBJ1-5, with TRBD1 identical over 7 bases. Germline values: CDR1 SNHLY, CDR2 FYNNEI. Trimming cost V 4 bases and J 2 bases; bases outside gene matches: 11. The CDR3 consists of 17 residues.

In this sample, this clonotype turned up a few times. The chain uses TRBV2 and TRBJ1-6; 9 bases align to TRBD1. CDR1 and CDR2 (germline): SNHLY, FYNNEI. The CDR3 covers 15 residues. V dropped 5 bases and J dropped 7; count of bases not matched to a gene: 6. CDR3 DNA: TGTGCCAGCAGTACACAGGGGGCGGGAAATTCACCCCTCCACTTT. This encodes CASSTQGAGNSPLHF.

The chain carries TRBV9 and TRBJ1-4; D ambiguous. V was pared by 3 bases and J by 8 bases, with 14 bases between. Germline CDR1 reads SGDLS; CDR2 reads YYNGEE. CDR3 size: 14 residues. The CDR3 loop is CASSESHFKEKLFF. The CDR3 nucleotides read TGTGCCAGCAGCGAAAGCCACTTCAAGGAAAAACTGTTTTTT.

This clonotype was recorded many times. CDR3 protein: CAISPQGADTEAFF. The CDR3 nucleotides are TGTGCCATCAGTCCCCAGGGGGCGGACACTGAAGCTTTCTTT. The chain combines TRBV10-3 with TRBJ1-1; 8 positions match TRBD1. The length of the CDR3 is 14 residues. After removal of 5 bases from V and 3 bases from J, the junction contained 5 bases not matched to a gene. Germline V gene sequence: CDR1 ENHRY, CDR2 SYGVKD.

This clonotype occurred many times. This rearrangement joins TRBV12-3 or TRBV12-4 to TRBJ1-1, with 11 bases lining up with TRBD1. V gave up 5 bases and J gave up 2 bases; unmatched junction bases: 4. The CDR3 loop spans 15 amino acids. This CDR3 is CASSPRTGGNTEAFF. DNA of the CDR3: TGTGCCAGCAGTCCCCGGACAGGGGGCAACACTGAAGCTTTCTTT.

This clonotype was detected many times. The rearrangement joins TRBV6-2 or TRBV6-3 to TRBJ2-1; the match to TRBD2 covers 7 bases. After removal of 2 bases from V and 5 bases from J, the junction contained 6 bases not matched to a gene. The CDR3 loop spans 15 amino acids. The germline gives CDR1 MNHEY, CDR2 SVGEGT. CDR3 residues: CASSYDGGMNNEQFF. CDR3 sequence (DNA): TGTGCCAGCAGTTACGACGGGGGGATGAACAATGAGCAGTTCTTC.

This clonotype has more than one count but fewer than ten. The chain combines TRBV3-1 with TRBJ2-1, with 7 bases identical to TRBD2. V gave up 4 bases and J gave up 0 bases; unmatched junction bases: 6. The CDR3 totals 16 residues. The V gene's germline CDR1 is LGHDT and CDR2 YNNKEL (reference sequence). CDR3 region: CASSRGGSGSYNEQFF. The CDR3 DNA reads TGTGCCAGCAGCCGGGGGGGATCCGGCTCCTACAATGAGCAGTTCTTC.

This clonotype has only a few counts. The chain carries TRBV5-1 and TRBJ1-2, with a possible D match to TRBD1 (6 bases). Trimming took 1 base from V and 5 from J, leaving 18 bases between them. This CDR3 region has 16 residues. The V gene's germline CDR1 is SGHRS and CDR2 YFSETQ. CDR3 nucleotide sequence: TGCGCCAGCAGCTTGAGGGGGACCGTGGGGGCGTATGGCTACACCTTC. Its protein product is CASSLRGTVGAYGYTF.

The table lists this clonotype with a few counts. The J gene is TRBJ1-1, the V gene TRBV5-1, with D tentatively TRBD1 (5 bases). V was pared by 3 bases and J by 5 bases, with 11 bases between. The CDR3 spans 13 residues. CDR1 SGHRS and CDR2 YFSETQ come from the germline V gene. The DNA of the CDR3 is TGCGCCAGCAGCTGGCAGGGCAGGACTGAAGCTTTCTTT. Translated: CASSWQGRTEAFF.

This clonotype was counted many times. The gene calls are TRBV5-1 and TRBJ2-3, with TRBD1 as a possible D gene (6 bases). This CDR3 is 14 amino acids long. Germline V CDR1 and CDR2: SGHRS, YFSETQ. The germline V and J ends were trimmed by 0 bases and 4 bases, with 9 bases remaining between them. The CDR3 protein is CASSLDRAADTQYF. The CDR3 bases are TGCGCCAGCAGCTTGGACAGGGCGGCAGATACGCAGTATTTT. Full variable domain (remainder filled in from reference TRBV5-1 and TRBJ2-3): KAGVTQTPRYLIKTRGQQVTLSCSPISGHRSVSWYQQTPGQGLQFLFEYFSETQRNKGNFPGRFSGRQFSNSRSEMNVSTLELGDSALYLCASSLDRAADTQYFGPGTRLTVL.

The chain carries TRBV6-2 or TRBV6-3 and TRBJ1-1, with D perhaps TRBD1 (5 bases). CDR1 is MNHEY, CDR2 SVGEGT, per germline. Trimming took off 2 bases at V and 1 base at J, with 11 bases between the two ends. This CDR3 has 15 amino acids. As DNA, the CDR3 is TGTGCCAGCAGTTACCTGGGACCGGGGAACACTGAAGCTTTCTTT. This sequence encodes CASSYLGPGNTEAFF.